The T cell receptor (beta chain) under discussion was sequenced for a study of T cell changes during pregnancy in multiple sclerosis. Sequencing was performed with immunoSEQ multiplex PCR; in TCRdb, only in-frame clones are kept and a portion is missing. The profile covers tens of thousands of clones, with more than 85% appearing a single time and roughly 0.5% taken by the ten largest. The CDR3 sequence is 13 residues long. V was pared by 6 bases and J by 2 bases, with 10 bases between. Germline values: CDR1 SGHTA, CDR2 FQGNSA. The sequence came from a female donor in good health, enrolled as a control in a pregnancy study. This sample comprised CD4+ T cells from peripheral blood mononuclear cells, obtained in the second trimester of pregnancy. The genes are TRBV7-2 and TRBJ1-1, with D possibly matching TRBD1 (6 bases). This CDR3 is CASRMGQNTEAFF. The DNA for the CDR3 is TGTGCCAGCAGGATGGGACAAAACACTGAAGCTTTCTTT. Complete variable domain (other parts from reference TRBV7-2 and TRBJ1-1): GAGVSQSPSNKVTEKGKDVELRCDPISGHTALYWYRQSLGQGLEFLIYFQGNSAPDKSGLPSDRFSAERTGGSVSTLTIQRTQQEDSAVYLCASRMGQNTEAFFGQGTRLTVV.